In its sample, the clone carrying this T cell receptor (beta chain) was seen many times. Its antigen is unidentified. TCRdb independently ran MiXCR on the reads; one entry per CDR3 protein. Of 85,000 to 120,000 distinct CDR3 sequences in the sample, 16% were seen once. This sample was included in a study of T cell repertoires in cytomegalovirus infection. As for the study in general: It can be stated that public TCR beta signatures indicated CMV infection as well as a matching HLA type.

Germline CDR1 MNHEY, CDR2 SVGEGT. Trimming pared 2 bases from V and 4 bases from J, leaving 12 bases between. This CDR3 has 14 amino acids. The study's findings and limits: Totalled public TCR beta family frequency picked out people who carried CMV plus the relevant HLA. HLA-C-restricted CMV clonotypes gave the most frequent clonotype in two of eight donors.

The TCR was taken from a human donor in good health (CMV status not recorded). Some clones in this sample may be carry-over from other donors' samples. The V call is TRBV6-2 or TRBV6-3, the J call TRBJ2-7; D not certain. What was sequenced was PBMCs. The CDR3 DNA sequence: TGTGCCAGCAGTTACGGGCCAGGAAGTTACGAGCAGTACTTC. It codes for CASSYGPGSYEQYF.